These 17 T cell receptor beta chains came from one sample sequenced in a study of neoadjuvant anti-PD-1 for oral cavity cancer. The protocol was immunoSEQ multiplex PCR, while the TCRdb copy is restricted to in-frame clones and leaves out a portion. The data hold some 14,000 clones, with around 76% observed a single time. Indicated time point: after neoadjuvant nivolumab, at surgical resection. Here the sequenced sample was PBMCs, taken after nivolumab (anti-PD-1) treatment. The receptors come from a person aged 35-80 years with oral cavity squamous cell carcinoma.

The gene calls are TRBV6-1 and TRBJ1-6; D is ambiguous. The CDR3 is 14 amino acids. Germline V CDR1 and CDR2: MNHNS, SASEGT. V lost 4 bases to trimming and J lost 0 bases, with 4 bases between them. This CDR3 reads CASSGDSYNSPLHF. In nucleotides, the CDR3 is TGTGCCAGCAGTGGTGACTCCTATAATTCACCCCTCCACTTT.

The rearrangement uses TRBV19 and TRBJ1-2, with D perhaps TRBD1 (5 bases). In germline, CDR1 is LNHDA, CDR2 SQIVND (reference sequence). Trimming removed 0 bases from V and 8 bases from J, with 25 bases in between. The CDR3 has 18 residues. The CDR3 DNA is TGTGCCAGTAGTATAGATGGGGGGTCAGGCACCGGCTTCGGAGGCTACACCTTC. It is translated as CASSIDGGSGTGFGGYTF.

V is TRBV9 and J is TRBJ2-3; 14 bases match TRBD2. V lost 4 bases and J lost 3; bases outside the gene matches: 4. This CDR3 spans 16 amino acids. Germline V gene data show CDR1 as SGDLS and CDR2 as YYNGEE. The CDR3 sequence: CASSSWTSGRTDTQYF. CDR3 in DNA: TGTGCCAGCAGCTCCTGGACTAGCGGGAGGACAGATACGCAGTATTTT.

V gene TRBV6-5 combines with J gene TRBJ2-5; 7 bases fit TRBD1. The J segment lost 4 bases and the V segment lost 3 bases, leaving 5 bases of the junction unmatched. Germline CDR1 and CDR2: MNHEY and SVGAGI. This CDR3 is built from 14 residues. Here the CDR3 reads CASSYNRGSETQYF. DNA for the CDR3: TGTGCCAGCAGTTATAACAGGGGATCAGAGACCCAGTACTTC.

This clone was counted a few times. The CDR3 protein is CASSPHRLEAFF. CDR3 DNA: TGTGCCAGCAGCCCCCACCGCCTTGAAGCTTTCTTT. The genes are TRBV7-3 and TRBJ1-1; no clear D gene. The CDR3 is made up of 12 amino acids. CDR1 SGHTA and CDR2 FQGTGA come from the germline V gene. Trimming stripped 5 bases from V and 7 bases from J, with 11 bases between.

This clone was seen a single time. The rearrangement uses TRBV27 and TRBJ1-5; TRBD1 matches 10 bases. The CDR3 length is 14 residues. From germline, CDR1 is MNHEY and CDR2 SMNVEV (reference sequence). The V segment lost 8 bases and the J segment 2 bases; nucleotides outside the gene matches: 3. Here the CDR3 reads CASSGTGGNQPQHF. The CDR3 DNA sequence: TGTGCCAGCTCCGGGACAGGGGGCAATCAGCCCCAGCATTTT.

V gene TRBV9 combines with J gene TRBJ2-7; 8 nucleotides match TRBD1. CDR3 length: 15 amino acids. Germline V CDR1 and CDR2: SGDLS, YYNGEE. After removal of 0 bases from V and 7 bases from J, the junction contained 9 bases not matched to a gene. Here the CDR3 reads CASSVGPTGVWEQYF. CDR3 bases: TGTGCCAGCAGCGTAGGCCCGACAGGGGTTTGGGAGCAGTACTTC.

This chain joins TRBV19 and TRBJ2-2, with a tentative D call TRBD2 (5 bases). Trimming stripped 0 bases from V and 6 bases from J, with 5 bases between. Germline V CDR1 and CDR2: LNHDA, SQIVND (reference sequence). The CDR3 covers 13 residues. The CDR3 coding sequence is TGTGCCAGTAGTATAGAGGGAGCCGGGGAGCTGTTTTTT. The encoded protein is CASSIEGAGELFF.

This sequence joins TRBV30 and TRBJ1-2; D may be TRBD1 (5 bases). Looked up from germline, CDR1 is GTSNPN and CDR2 is SVGIG (reference sequence). Trimming left V 1 base short and J 4 bases short, with 13 bases between. The CDR3 is 14 residues long. CDR3 nucleotide sequence: TGTGCCTGGAGTGAGCTGGGGGAACGCTATGGCTACACCTTC. This codes for CAWSELGERYGYTF.

The chain carries TRBV5-1 and TRBJ2-2, with 8 bases fitting TRBD2. The CDR3 sequence is 17 residues long. Germline V CDR1 and CDR2: SGHRS, YFSETQ. Losses at the gene ends were 4 bases for V and 1 base for J; bases not matched to a gene: 9. Here the CDR3 DNA reads TGCGCCAGCAGCACGCGACTAGCGACACTGAACACCGGGGAGCTGTTTTTT. Protein product: CASSTRLATLNTGELFF.

This clone has more than one count but fewer than ten. This CDR3 is CASSQDARWTTNSPLHF. As DNA, the CDR3 is TGCGCCAGCAGCCAAGATGCCCGATGGACCACGAATTCACCCCTCCACTTT. V usage is TRBV4-1 and J usage is TRBJ1-6; D remains ambiguous. Germline V CDR1 and CDR2: MGHRA, YSYEKL. The CDR3 is 17 residues long. V was shortened by 0 bases and J by 7 bases, with 16 bases between the two germline ends.

The V and J genes are TRBV19 and TRBJ2-1; 10 bases are shared with TRBD2. After removal of 4 bases from V and 8 bases from J, the junction contained 11 bases not matched to a gene. The CDR3 has 16 amino acids. Germline V lookup: CDR1 LNHDA, CDR2 SQIVND (reference sequence). Here the CDR3 reads CASSRTTSGIRHEQFF. The CDR3 bases are TGTGCCAGTAGTAGGACCACTAGCGGGATAAGGCATGAGCAGTTCTTC.

The chain uses TRBV4-2 and TRBJ2-3, with TRBD2 identical over 8 bases. V was pared by 1 base and J by 2 bases, with 11 bases of the junction left unmatched. Germline CDR1 and CDR2: LGHNA and YNFKEQ. The CDR3 covers 18 residues. CDR3 sequence reads: CASSQALLSLAVTDTQYF. The CDR3, as DNA: TGTGCCAGCAGCCAAGCCCTTCTTTCACTAGCGGTCACAGATACGCAGTATTTT.

V is TRBV15 and J is TRBJ2-5; 9 bases are shared with TRBD2. Trimming cost V 0 bases and J 4 bases; bases outside gene matches: 15. Germline CDR1 is LNHNV and CDR2 is YYDKDF (reference sequence). CDR3 length equals 19 residues. Here the CDR3 DNA reads TGTGCCACCAGCAGAGATCTTTTAGCGGGAGTGATACTATCAGAGACCCAGTACTTC. Translating it yields CATSRDLLAGVILSETQYF.

The chain joins TRBV27 to TRBJ2-2; 8 bases are a match to TRBD2. CDR1 and CDR2 from the germline V gene are MNHEY and SMNVEV (reference sequence). The CDR3 consists of 19 residues. The trim removed 1 base at V and 8 bases at J, leaving 18 bases unmatched. As DNA, the CDR3 is TGTGCCAGCAGTTTATATAGGGTTCAGCGGGAGAAGCGAGGTGGGGAGCTGTTTTTT. Translating it yields CASSLYRVQREKRGGELFF.

The chain combines TRBV28 with TRBJ1-5; D unclear. CDR1 and CDR2 (germline): MDHEN, SYDVKM. This CDR3 contains 13 residues. The V end was cut by 6 bases, the J end by 4 bases, with 10 bases between. This CDR3 is CASSSLRNQPQHF. CDR3 nucleotide sequence: TGTGCCAGCAGCTCTCTCAGGAATCAGCCCCAGCATTTT.

The V call is TRBV7-9, the J call TRBJ2-2, with D unresolved. Germline lookup yields CDR1 SEHNR and CDR2 FQNEAQ (reference sequence). V dropped 5 bases and J dropped 3 bases, with 7 bases sitting between them. The CDR3 extends over 13 amino acids. The CDR3 coding sequence is TGTGCCAGCAGCCACTACGACACCGGGGAGCTGTTTTTT. The encoded protein is CASSHYDTGELFF.